What follows are 13 T cell receptor beta chains derived from one specimen sequenced in a study of CD8 T cells in ankylosing spondylitis (dated by TCRdb to 2016 to 2017). The protocol used for the library was 5' RACE. Sequencing took place on an Illumina HiSeq 2500. TCRdb took the public reads, trimmed them with fastp at Q25, ran MiXCR for clone calling and kept in-frame beta chains. Each entry is one CDR3 protein sequence, shown with its most common DNA and genes. Counted in this sample were 400,000 to 450,000 distinct CDR3 sequences; approximately 17% of them appeared once. 1% of the sample lies in the top ten. Results and caveats for the whole study, not just this receptor: A TCR beta motif of 8 or 9 highly homologous amino acid variants appeared characteristic of blood from ankylosing spondylitis patients.

These receptors' targets are unknown. Material for sequencing was blood, either unsorted or a sorted T cell fraction (not recorded which). Receptors originate from a male donor with ankylosing spondylitis.

This clonotype has just a few counts. V and J are TRBV7-9 and TRBJ1-4; TRBD1 agrees at 7 bases. The CDR3 sequence is 15 residues long. Germline CDR1 reads SEHNR; CDR2 reads FQNEAQ (reference sequence). V was pared by 4 bases and J by 8 bases, with 10 bases of the junction left unmatched. The CDR3: CASSSSAGGEEKLFF. The CDR3 DNA reads TGTGCCAGCAGCTCCTCCGCAGGGGGAGAGGAAAAACTGTTTTTT.

This clonotype was picked up a small number of times. The V gene is TRBV19, the J gene TRBJ2-1; D is undetermined. Germline loops: CDR1 LNHDA, CDR2 SQIVND (reference sequence). V dropped 7 bases and J dropped 0 bases, with 16 bases sitting between them. This CDR3 contains 16 residues. CDR3 coding DNA: TGTGCCAGTACCCCCGACTTCTCCAGCTCCTACAATGAGCAGTTCTTC. Amino acid sequence: CASTPDFSSSYNEQFF.

This chain connects TRBV12-3 or TRBV12-4 to TRBJ2-2; possibly TRBD2 for D (5 bases). Deletions cut 3 bases from V and 6 bases from J, with 5 bases between. The CDR3 spans 12 residues. CDR3 nucleotides: TGTGCCAGCAGTTTTAGCGCCGGGGAGCTGTTTTTT. Translation gives CASSFSAGELFF.

The rearrangement joins TRBV9 to TRBJ1-2, with a weak D call TRBD1 (5 bases). Looked up from germline, CDR1 is SGDLS and CDR2 is YYNGEE. V was trimmed by 0 bases and J by 2 bases, leaving 8 bases between them. The CDR3 spans 14 residues. The CDR3 loop reads CASSVDQGNYGYTF. The CDR3 DNA reads TGTGCCAGCAGCGTAGATCAGGGCAACTATGGCTACACCTTC.

The chain joins TRBV5-1 to TRBJ2-5; D is perhaps TRBD1 (5 bases). The length of the CDR3 is 15 residues. Per the germline V gene, CDR1 is SGHRS and CDR2 is YFSETQ. V was trimmed by 2 bases and J by 5 bases, leaving 16 bases between them. CDR3 amino acids: CASSFGQPGSETQYF. As DNA, the CDR3 is TGCGCCAGCAGCTTCGGACAACCAGGGTCGGAGACCCAGTACTTC.

The rearrangement joins TRBV24-1 to TRBJ2-1, with a tentative D call TRBD2 (6 bases). The CDR3 length is 15 residues. The germline gives CDR1 KGHDR, CDR2 SFDVKD. The V end lost 9 bases, the J end lost 2 bases, and 16 bases lay between the germline ends. The CDR3 DNA is TGTGCCACCCATATGGGCGGGGTGCCCTACAATGAGCAGTTCTTC. It yields the protein CATHMGGVPYNEQFF.

This chain links TRBV10-2 with TRBJ1-5; unclear D gene. The CDR3 runs 15 residues. Trimming left V 6 bases short and J 0 bases short, with 12 bases between. The germline V gene has CDR1 WSHSY and CDR2 SAAADI. The CDR3 bases are TGCGCCAGCAGACGGGCGCCGGATAGCAATCAGCCCCAGCATTTT. Encoded protein: CASRRAPDSNQPQHF.

This clonotype was detected a few times. The genes are TRBV9 and TRBJ2-1, with 10 bases that match TRBD2. The CDR3 length is 18 residues. V lost 1 base to trimming and J lost 4 bases; unmatched junction nucleotides: 11. Germline CDR1 is SGDLS and CDR2 is YYNGEE. In DNA form, the CDR3 reads TGTGCCAGCAGCGTAAGGGCTAGCGGGAGCCGGGGGTACAATGAGCAGTTCTTC. Its translation is CASSVRASGSRGYNEQFF.

The rearrangement links TRBV20-1 to TRBJ2-2, with D possibly called TRBD1 or TRBD2 (5 bases each). The V end lost 0 bases, the J end lost 6 bases, and 17 bases lay between the germline ends. The CDR3 length is 16 residues. Germline CDR1 reads DFQATT; CDR2 reads SNEGSKA (reference sequence). The CDR3 loop reads CSARDSGTPDAGELFF. DNA of the CDR3: TGCAGTGCTAGAGATAGTGGGACCCCGGACGCCGGGGAGCTGTTTTTT.

The gene calls are TRBV21-1 and TRBJ2-1; TRBD1 is taken as the D call from the table, unchecked against the DNA. TRBV21-1 represents a pseudogene. This CDR3 has 12 amino acids. CDR3 region: CASSKWGGEQFF. The CDR3 DNA reads as TGTGCCAGCAGCAAATGGGGGGGTGAGCAGTTCTTC.

This clonotype was counted only a few times. The gene calls are TRBV29-1 and TRBJ2-1; unclear D gene. This CDR3 contains 13 residues. The V gene lost 7 bases and the J gene lost 4 bases, with 14 bases spanning the gap. Germline CDR1 SQVTM, CDR2 ANQGSEA. The CDR3 protein is CSAPGLGYNEQFF. The CDR3 DNA follows: TGCAGCGCTCCGGGCCTTGGGTACAATGAGCAGTTCTTC.

Remarks on this clonotype: Mismatch with germline at one junction end may stem from a read error. The chain links TRBV12-3 or TRBV12-4 to TRBJ2-1; 9 bases line up with TRBD1. The CDR3 loop spans 18 amino acids. CDR3 nucleotides: TGTGCCTGCAGTTTAGGTCTCTGGGGGGGACAGGGTGTCAGTGAGCAGTTCTTC. Residues: CACSLGLWGGQGVSEQFF.

The chain couples TRBV7-9 to TRBJ1-1; perhaps TRBD1 as D (5 bases). Germline V gene data show CDR1 as SEHNR and CDR2 as FQNEAQ (reference sequence). Trimming left V 1 base short and J 6 bases short, with 12 bases between. This CDR3 region has 14 residues. The CDR3 spells CASSLGGKGAEAFF. As DNA, the CDR3 is TGTGCCAGCAGCTTAGGCGGAAAAGGGGCTGAAGCTTTCTTT.